This TCR beta chain was identified during a study of T cell changes during pregnancy in multiple sclerosis. The CDR3 spans 14 residues. V shed 3 bases and J shed 6 bases, with 14 bases lying between them. Germline lookup yields CDR1 SNHLY and CDR2 FYNNEI. The table lists this clone with a few counts. Using immunoSEQ multiplex PCR, the repertoire was profiled, and TCRdb retains in-frame clones only, with some absent. The sample yields approximately 66,000 clones, around 94% seen once. This specimen consisted of peripheral blood, obtained in the third trimester of pregnancy. The chain couples TRBV2 to TRBJ1-1, with a weak D call TRBD1 (5 bases). The TCR comes from a female donor in good health, enrolled as a control in a pregnancy study. The CDR3, as DNA: TGTGCCAGCAGTGACGCGGACATTGCCCCTGAAGCTTTCTTT. Translation: CASSDADIAPEAFF.